The 31 T cell receptor beta chains presented below share a single source sample, sequenced in a study of OX40 agonist ivuxolimab in advanced cancers. Here immunoSEQ multiplex PCR was the method, and the copy in TCRdb shows in-frame clones only, minus some. The sample lists tens of thousands of clones, 85% to 90% occurring once. Specimen: CD4+ or CD8+ T cells sorted from blood, collected in a trial of the OX40 agonist ivuxolimab. The source of these receptors is an adult with an advanced solid tumor such as melanoma, head and neck, liver or kidney cancer.

The rearrangement links TRBV28 to TRBJ2-7, with a tentative D call TRBD1 (5 bases). The CDR3 consists of 13 residues. The V end lost 3 bases, the J end lost 4 bases, and 10 bases lay between the germline ends. The germline V gene encodes CDR1 MDHEN and CDR2 SYDVKM. In DNA form, the CDR3 reads TGTGCCAGCAGTTTGGGGCCCACATACGAGCAGTACTTC. Its protein is CASSLGPTYEQYF.

The chain has TRBV19 and TRBJ2-7; tentative D call: TRBD1 (6 bases). Germline-derived CDR1 and CDR2 are LNHDA and SQIVND (reference sequence). Trimming pared 6 bases from V and 6 bases from J, leaving 15 bases between. CDR3 length: 13 amino acids. The CDR3 DNA reads as TGTGCCAGTAGATCCCAGGGGTCAGGCGAGCAGTACTTC. This sequence encodes CASRSQGSGEQYF.

This clone occurred once. V gene TRBV11-2 combines with J gene TRBJ2-7; 7 bases align to TRBD1. The CDR3 consists of 14 residues. Trimming at V came to 5 bases and at J to 2 bases, leaving 6 bases not matched to a gene. The germline gives CDR1 SGHAT, CDR2 FQNNGV. The CDR3 is CASSPWDSPYEQYF. As DNA, the CDR3 is TGTGCCAGCAGCCCATGGGACAGCCCCTACGAGCAGTACTTC.

This clone came up once. The J gene is TRBJ2-7, the V gene TRBV29-1; 7 nucleotides agree with TRBD1. The CDR3 consists of 12 residues. J lost 7 bases, V lost 2 bases, and 5 bases had no gene match. Looked up from germline, CDR1 is SQVTM and CDR2 is ANQGSEA. This chain's CDR3 is CSVELLQGEQYF. The CDR3 bases are TGCAGCGTTGAACTTCTACAGGGGGAGCAGTACTTC.

This chain links TRBV18 with TRBJ1-2; D gene unclear. V was trimmed by 2 bases and J by 5 bases, leaving 21 bases between them. This CDR3 comprises 17 residues. Germline CDR1 and CDR2: KGHSH and LQKENI. The CDR3 reads CASSPVGRAPPSYGYTF. DNA for the CDR3: TGTGCCAGCTCACCAGTGGGAAGGGCCCCCCCTTCTTATGGCTACACCTTC.

This sequence joins TRBV19 and TRBJ1-1; D is ambiguous. Trimming took off 3 bases at V and 10 bases at J, with 12 bases between the two ends. This CDR3 spans 12 amino acids. The germline V gene has CDR1 LNHDA and CDR2 SQIVND (reference sequence). This CDR3 reads CASSIRTGVAFF. The CDR3 region has the DNA TGTGCCAGTAGTATCAGGACCGGGGTAGCTTTCTTT.

The V gene is TRBV7-2, the J gene TRBJ2-3; D may be TRBD2 (5 bases). Trimming stripped 5 bases from V and 2 bases from J, with 11 bases between. The length of the CDR3 is 14 residues. The germline V gene encodes CDR1 SGHTA and CDR2 FQGNSA. CDR3 amino acids: CASSPGLATDTQYF. DNA of the CDR3: TGTGCCAGCAGCCCTGGACTTGCCACAGATACGCAGTATTTT.

The chain joins TRBV5-6 to TRBJ1-6, with D possibly being TRBD1 (6 bases). Germline-derived CDR1 and CDR2 are SGHDT and YYEEEE. V was cut by 3 bases and J by 1 base, with 11 bases left in between. The CDR3 loop spans 16 amino acids. Here the CDR3 reads CASSSQGLSYNSPLHF. As DNA, the CDR3 is TGTGCCAGCAGCTCCCAGGGGTTATCCTATAATTCACCCCTCCACTTT.

This chain connects TRBV11-2 to TRBJ1-2; D is possibly TRBD1 (5 bases). Germline-derived CDR1 and CDR2 are SGHAT and FQNNGV. The CDR3 covers 15 residues. V lost 5 bases and J lost 0, with 13 bases in between. CDR3 nucleotides: TGTGCCAGCAGCCCTATCAGGGACTCTAACTATGGCTACACCTTC. It encodes CASSPIRDSNYGYTF.

The CDR3 reads CASSEVGQGLGEQYF. The CDR3 DNA sequence: TGTGCCAGCAGTGAAGTGGGACAGGGCTTGGGCGAGCAGTACTTC. The chain links TRBV2 to TRBJ2-7; TRBD1 matches at 9 bases. The trim removed 1 base at V and 6 bases at J, leaving 7 bases unmatched. This CDR3 spans 15 amino acids. Germline CDR1 and CDR2: SNHLY and FYNNEI.

In its sample, this clone was seen a few times. The sample holds other DNA sequences that translate to the same CDR3. The chain couples TRBV9 to TRBJ1-1; tentative D call: TRBD1 (5 bases). Germline CDR1 and CDR2: SGDLS and YYNGEE. Trimming removed 4 bases from V and 5 bases from J, with 12 bases in between. The CDR3 is 13 amino acids. CDR3 coding DNA: TGTGCCAGCAGCCTAGGGGATGGAACTGAAGCTTTCTTT. Protein sequence: CASSLGDGTEAFF.

The V and J genes are TRBV2 and TRBJ1-3; tentative D call: TRBD1 (5 bases). Trimming left V 6 bases short and J 2 bases short, with 11 bases between. The germline V gene has CDR1 SNHLY and CDR2 FYNNEI. The CDR3 is made up of 14 amino acids. Here the CDR3 reads CASSGGYAGNTIYF. CDR3 DNA sequence: TGTGCCAGCAGCGGGGGGTACGCTGGAAACACCATATATTTT.

As DNA, the CDR3 is TGTGCCAGCAGATCACAGGGGGGGAACACTGAAGCTTTCTTT. Residues: CASRSQGGNTEAFF. The V and J genes are TRBV28 and TRBJ1-1, with 8 bases aligning to TRBD1. V shed 6 bases and J 1 base; nucleotides not matched to a gene: 4. CDR3 length: 14 amino acids. CDR1 is MDHEN, CDR2 SYDVKM, per germline.

This clone was seen a few times. The chain has TRBV6-5 and TRBJ1-2, with 7 bases identical to TRBD1. Per germline, CDR1 MNHEY and CDR2 SVGAGI. The CDR3 is made up of 16 amino acids. Unmatched junction bases numbered 16, after V lost 4 bases and J lost 8 bases. CDR3 in DNA: TGTGCCAGCAGTTTAAATAGGGGGTTAACAGGGGAAGGCTACACCTTC. The encoded protein is CASSLNRGLTGEGYTF.

The rearrangement uses TRBV10-1 and TRBJ2-3; 7 positions match TRBD1. The CDR3 covers 15 residues. V was clipped by 4 bases and J by 5 bases; unmatched bases: 9. Germline V gives CDR1 WNHNN, CDR2 SYGVQD (reference sequence). The CDR3 reads CASSAGGRPQDTQYF. For the CDR3, the DNA is TGCGCCAGCAGTGCAGGGGGTCGACCGCAAGATACGCAGTATTTT.

The gene calls are TRBV25-1 and TRBJ2-3, with TRBD1 matching over 7 bases. There are 13 residues in the CDR3. The germline V gene has CDR1 MGHDK and CDR2 SYGVNS. With V trimmed by 9 bases and J by 2 bases, 5 bases remained unmatched. The CDR3 reads CASHDRVTDTQYF. The CDR3, as DNA: TGTGCCAGTCACGACAGGGTCACAGATACGCAGTATTTT.

On this clone itself: The same CDR3 can be traced to other DNA sequences in this sample. The J gene is TRBJ1-1, the V gene TRBV6-6; D uncertain. The CDR3 loop spans 13 amino acids. With 3 bases removed from V and 1 base from J, the gap between germline ends came to 6 bases. The germline V gene encodes CDR1 MNHNY and CDR2 SVGAGI (reference sequence). CDR3 protein: CASSYDGNTEAFF. CDR3 nucleotides: TGTGCCAGCAGTTATGATGGGAACACTGAAGCTTTCTTT.

The chain combines TRBV4-1 with TRBJ1-5, with unresolved D. V was shortened by 6 bases and J by 2 bases, with 20 bases between the two germline ends. The CDR3 covers 17 residues. Germline values: CDR1 MGHRA, CDR2 YSYEKL. The CDR3 DNA sequence: TGCGCCAGCAGTCACCCCCTAGCCGCCGGCGGCAATCAGCCCCAGCATTTT. This codes for CASSHPLAAGGNQPQHF.

CDR3 in DNA: TGTGCCAGCAGCTTGGGCAGGACTAACTACGAGCAGTACTTC. Encoded protein: CASSLGRTNYEQYF. V gene TRBV7-8 combines with J gene TRBJ2-7; a possible D gene is TRBD2 (6 bases). V was pared by 3 bases and J by 3 bases, with 12 bases between. CDR1 is SGHVS and CDR2 is FQNEAQ in the germline V gene. The CDR3 covers 14 residues. Based on the CDR3 plus reference TRBV7-8 and TRBJ2-7, the full variable domain is GAGVSQSPRYKVAKRGQDVALRCDPISGHVSLFWYQQALGQGPEFLTYFQNEAQLDKSGLPSDRFFAERPEGSVSTLKIQRTQQEDSAVYLCASSLGRTNYEQYFGPGTRLTVT.

This clone was found once. The genes are TRBV7-9 and TRBJ2-2, with TRBD1 matching 8 bases. J was trimmed by 6 bases and V by 7 bases; bases with no gene match: 10. CDR1 and CDR2 from the germline V gene are SEHNR and FQNEAQ (reference sequence). This CDR3 contains 15 residues. For the CDR3, the DNA is TGTGCCAGCACTCCGAGGGGCAGGGGGCCCGGGGAGCTGTTTTTT. This codes for CASTPRGRGPGELFF.

The chain joins TRBV2 to TRBJ2-5; D gene unclear. The CDR3 covers 13 residues. V gave up 4 bases and J gave up 1 base, with 7 bases separating them. CDR1 is SNHLY, CDR2 FYNNEI, per germline. This CDR3 is CASSGVAQETQYF. The CDR3 DNA sequence: TGTGCCAGCAGTGGGGTAGCCCAAGAGACCCAGTACTTC.

This CDR3 is CASSLTGGNLASEYF. The CDR3 bases are TGTGCCAGCAGTCTCACAGGGGGAAATTTGGCTAGCGAGTACTTC. This rearrangement joins TRBV2 to TRBJ2-7, with 8 bases that match TRBD1. There are 15 residues in the CDR3. Looked up from germline, CDR1 is SNHLY and CDR2 is FYNNEI. V dropped 5 bases and J dropped 11; count of bases not matched to a gene: 17.

The chain uses TRBV27 and TRBJ2-5, with D perhaps TRBD2 (5 bases). The V end was cut by 4 bases, the J end by 5 bases, with 11 bases between. CDR3 length: 13 residues. CDR1 and CDR2 from the germline V gene are MNHEY and SMNVEV (reference sequence). For the CDR3, the DNA is TGTGCCAGCAGTTCACGGACGGGGGAGACCCAGTACTTC. The encoded protein is CASSSRTGETQYF.

The V call is TRBV2, the J call TRBJ2-5; 15 nucleotides line up with TRBD2. The J call may be mistaken, given a closer DNA end match to TRBJ2-7. The CDR3 is made up of 18 amino acids. Looked up from germline, CDR1 is SNHLY and CDR2 is FYNNEI. The DNA for the CDR3 is TGTGCCAGCAGGGGAGGGAGGACTAGCGGGAGGGCTCTCTACGAGCAGTACTTC. It yields the protein CASRGGRTSGRALYEQYF.

The CDR3, as DNA: TGTGCCAGCTCACCGGGACCCGAGGGTGAGCAGTTCTTC. This gives the protein CASSPGPEGEQFF. This chain connects TRBV18 to TRBJ2-1; D possibly matches TRBD1 or TRBD2 (5 bases each). V lost 3 bases to trimming and J lost 9 bases, with 12 bases between them. Germline CDR1 reads KGHSH; CDR2 reads LQKENI. This CDR3 is 13 amino acids long. Filled out from reference TRBV18 and TRBJ2-1, the complete variable domain reads NAGVMQNPRHLVRRRGQEARLRCSPMKGHSHVYWYRQLPEEGLKFMVYLQKENIIDESGMPKERFSAEFPKEGPSILRIQQVVRGDSAAYFCASSPGPEGEQFFGPGTRLTVL.

J is TRBJ2-5 and V is TRBV5-1, with D perhaps matching TRBD1 or TRBD2 (6 bases each). V lost 0 bases and J lost 4, with 10 bases in between. The CDR3 covers 14 residues. Germline assignment: CDR1 SGHRS and CDR2 YFSETQ. DNA for the CDR3: TGCGCCAGCAGCTTGGTAGGGGGGTTAGAGACCCAGTACTTC. This encodes CASSLVGGLETQYF.

This clone was counted between two and nine times. The rearrangement joins TRBV21-1 to TRBJ1-4; TRBD1 is taken as the D call from the table, unchecked against the DNA. TRBV21-1 has pseudogene status. The CDR3 runs 16 residues. The CDR3 region has the DNA TGTGCCAGCATCCCCCACAGGGGGGCAACTAATGAAAAACTGTTTTTT. Translated: CASIPHRGATNEKLFF.

The chain couples TRBV9 to TRBJ2-1; TRBD2 aligns across 12 bases. The ends lost 0 bases at V and 1 base at J; junction bases unmatched: 8. The V gene's germline CDR1 is SGDLS and CDR2 YYNGEE. CDR3 length: 19 residues. The CDR3 DNA follows: TGTGCCAGCAGCGTAGAAGGACTGGGACTAGCGGGTTCCTACAATGAGCAGTTCTTC. It encodes CASSVEGLGLAGSYNEQFF.

The rearrangement joins TRBV9 to TRBJ1-5, with 7 bases aligning to TRBD1. The CDR3 runs 15 residues. Germline CDR1 SGDLS, CDR2 YYNGEE. The V and J ends lost 4 bases and 6 bases, in that order; junction bases with no gene match: 10. CDR3 residues: CASSPTDRVGQPQHF. CDR3 coding DNA: TGTGCCAGCAGCCCCACCGACAGGGTTGGTCAGCCCCAGCATTTT.

The chain couples TRBV28 to TRBJ1-4, with a possible D match to TRBD1 (5 bases). V was pared by 4 bases and J by 3 bases, with 15 bases between. Germline V lookup: CDR1 MDHEN, CDR2 SYDVKM. The CDR3 sequence is 16 residues long. The CDR3 loop is CASSSALGAANEKLFF. CDR3 nucleotides: TGTGCCAGCAGTTCCGCCCTAGGGGCGGCTAATGAAAAACTGTTTTTT.

This clone was recorded a few times. The genes are TRBV28 and TRBJ2-7; TRBD1 aligns across 9 bases. The CDR3 loop spans 13 amino acids. V lost 6 bases and J lost 7; bases outside the gene matches: 7. Germline CDR1 MDHEN, CDR2 SYDVKM. The CDR3 reads CASSPGQGWEQYF. Here the CDR3 DNA reads TGTGCCAGCAGCCCCGGACAGGGGTGGGAGCAGTACTTC.